A selection of T cell receptor beta chains follows, all from one sample in a study of cytomegalovirus exposure and HLA in healthy donors. The method was immunoSEQ multiplex PCR; TCRdb's version includes in-frame clones alone and lacks a portion of them. The table records more than 95,000 clones, 75% to 90% of them present only once. The source material was PBMCs. These receptors all come from a woman aged 18-29 years in good health and CMV-seronegative. Each CDR3 is given with its conserved first and last residue. Fields, in order: clone size, J gene, V gene, D gene, CDR3 protein, CDR3 DNA. D genes are given only for firm matches. The size entry is marked missing in some rows and otherwise reads once, few, many or a size class.

. | TRBJ1-3 | TRBV28 | . | CASSLFASPGNTIYF | TGTGCCAGCAGTTTATTTGCGAGTCCTGGAAACACCATATATTTT
. | TRBJ1-2 | TRBV19 | . | CASSIFGQINYGYTF | TGTGCCAGTAGTATTTTCGGACAGATTAACTATGGCTACACCTTC
. | TRBJ2-2 | TRBV28 | . | CASITGNTGELFF | TGTGCCAGCATAACGGGGAACACCGGGGAGCTGTTTTTT
once | TRBJ2-6 | TRBV27 | . | CASREAGANVLTF | TGTGCCAGCCGGGAAGCTGGGGCCAACGTCCTGACTTTC
few | TRBJ2-2 | TRBV19 | . | CASKGTGELFF | TGTGCCAGTAAGGGGACCGGGGAGCTGTTTTTT
. | TRBJ1-3 | TRBV30 | . | CAWTGGNTIYF | TGTGCCTGGACAGGGGGAAACACCATATATTTT
. | TRBJ2-1 | TRBV7-2 | . | CASSLGQLDNEQFF | TGTGCCAGCAGCTTAGGTCAGCTAGATAATGAGCAGTTCTTC
. | TRBJ2-2 | TRBV9 | TRBD1 | CASTSGGLGTGELFF | TGTGCCAGCACCTCAGGGGGCTTGGGCACCGGGGAGCTGTTTTTT
. | TRBJ2-7 | TRBV18 | . | CASSPPSSGAYEQYF | TGTGCCAGCTCACCACCGAGTTCGGGGGCCTACGAGCAGTACTTC
. | TRBJ1-3 | TRBV7-6 | . | CASSDTGTSSGNTIYF | TGTGCCAGCAGCGATACCGGGACTAGCTCTGGAAACACCATATATTTT
. | TRBJ2-1 | TRBV27 | TRBD2 | CASSPPGTSGFNEQFF | TGTGCCAGCAGTCCACCCGGGACTAGCGGGTTCAATGAGCAGTTCTTC